The sequence of this T cell receptor beta chain was determined in a study of cytomegalovirus exposure and HLA in healthy donors. On the study more broadly: According to later analysis, the same platform produced the 120 validation and several hundred first-cohort repertoires.

Findings and caveats of the study: The study listed approximately 160 cytomegalovirus-associated TCR beta chains.

TCRdb's copy holds only in-frame clones and misses some; the assay was immunoSEQ multiplex PCR. The repertoire consists of fewer than 400,000 clones, with roughly 90% occurring once and the leading ten covering 0.84%. About this clone: Its antigen is undetermined.

The V gene's germline CDR1 is SGDLS and CDR2 YYNGEE. The CDR3 is 15 amino acids. Trimming took 3 bases from V and 0 from J, leaving 11 bases between them. The sample comprised PBMCs. The chain is built from TRBV9 and TRBJ2-3; a weak D match, TRBD1 (6 bases). This receptor was taken from a young woman in good health and CMV-seronegative. The CDR3 region is CASSETGTSTDTQYF. The CDR3 DNA is TGTGCCAGCAGCGAGACCGGGACAAGCACAGATACGCAGTATTTT.